This T cell receptor beta chain was sequenced during a study of blood T cells in healthy people across ages. General study points: A greater number of naive CD4+ cells and higher diversity distinguished long-lived donors from aged donors.

Alongside a J-beta primer mix, a sample-barcoded 5' primer served in a second PCR lasting roughly 6 to 11 cycles. MiXCR, applied by TCRdb to the 5' RACE reads, yields one record per CDR3 protein. The data hold about 650,000 distinct CDR3 sequences, with roughly 30% observed a single time. The CDR3 is 19 amino acids. CDR1 is LGHNA, CDR2 YSLEER, per germline. Trimming cost V 0 bases and J 1 base; bases outside gene matches: 8. This clonotype was counted ten times or more. The antigen is undetermined. Sequenced: blood. The origin of this receptor is a woman aged 80 or over in good health. The V and J genes are TRBV4-3 and TRBJ2-5; TRBD2 aligns across 13 bases. CDR3 bases: TGCGCCAGCAGCCAAGAACTAGCGGGGGGGACCATAAGCCAAGAGACCCAGTACTTC. This encodes CASSQELAGGTISQETQYF.